This TCR beta chain originates from a study of T cells in Graves' hyperthyroidism and ophthalmopathy. Amplification targeted TCR beta CDR3 regions from RNA transcripts. The study used the HTBI primer set for a first-round RT-PCR of the TCR CDR3. TCRdb reprocessed the multiplex PCR reads via MiXCR and lists one record per CDR3 protein. The sample contains approximately 510,000 distinct CDR3 sequences, roughly 45% of which appear only once. The CDR3 is made up of 14 amino acids. The V and J ends lost 8 bases and 0 bases respectively, with 13 bases between them. This clonotype was seen repeatedly, ten times or more.

Sequencing input: peripheral blood or thyroid tissue (not recorded which). The chain recombines TRBV12-3 or TRBV12-4 with TRBJ1-1; no clear D gene. The sequence derives from an adult woman with Graves' disease, either hyperthyroidism or ophthalmopathy (not recorded which). The CDR3 loop reads CASSPGLMNTEAFF. CDR3 DNA: TGTGCCAGCTCCCCCGGGCTCATGAACACTGAAGCTTTCTTT.